This TCR beta chain was sequenced during a study of blood T cell repertoires in COVID-19. About the research overall: There were acute and convalescent COVID-19 samples, and they came from the United States, Italy and Spain. From T cells, B-cell-depleted T cells, or PBMCs came the material, which was cDNA or gDNA.

Using immunoSEQ multiplex PCR, the repertoire was profiled, and TCRdb retains in-frame clones only, with some absent. There are about 43,000 clones in the sample; around 87% occur only once, and about 4.7% lies in the top ten. This CDR3 has 16 amino acids. Germline V gene sequence: CDR1 SEHNR, CDR2 FQNEAQ (reference sequence). V lost 4 bases, J lost 3 bases, and 5 bases stayed unmatched. Specimen: peripheral blood. The sequence was collected from a human donor in a cohort sampled during active COVID-19. This chain links TRBV7-9 with TRBJ2-6; 8 nucleotides align to TRBD1. CDR3 loop: CASSSSGGGGANVLTF. The CDR3 DNA reads TGTGCCAGCAGCTCCTCAGGGGGCGGTGGGGCCAACGTCCTGACTTTC.